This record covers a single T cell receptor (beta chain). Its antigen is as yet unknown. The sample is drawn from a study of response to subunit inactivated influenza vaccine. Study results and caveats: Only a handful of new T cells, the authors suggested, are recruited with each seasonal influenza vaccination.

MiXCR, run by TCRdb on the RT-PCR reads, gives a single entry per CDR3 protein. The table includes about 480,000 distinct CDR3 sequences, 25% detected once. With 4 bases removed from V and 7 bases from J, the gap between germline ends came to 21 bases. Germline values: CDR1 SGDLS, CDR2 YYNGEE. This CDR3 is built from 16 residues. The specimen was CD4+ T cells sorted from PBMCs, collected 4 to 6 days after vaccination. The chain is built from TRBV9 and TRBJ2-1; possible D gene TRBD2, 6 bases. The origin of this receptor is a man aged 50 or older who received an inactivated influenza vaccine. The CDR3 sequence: CASSRELAYYGNEQFF. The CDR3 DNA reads TGTGCCAGCAGCCGCGAACTAGCCTACTACGGTAATGAGCAGTTCTTC.